This T cell receptor (beta chain) was obtained from a study of regulatory T cells in long-lasting Graves disease. The study, taken as a whole, reports: It was in persistent disease that TRBV28, TRBJ1-2 and TRBJ2-5 were favored. New patients shared 1,000 or so public clonotypes, and persistent patients shared more, with 2,741.

In this sample, this clonotype turned up many times. Its target is not known. Investigators prepared the TCR beta libraries by applying iRepertoire HTBI primers and Arm-PCR of CDR3 regions. TCRdb re-derived calls from the multiplex PCR reads in MiXCR, one entry per CDR3 protein. Of approximately 470,000 distinct CDR3 sequences listed, roughly 17% are singletons. Time point: newly diagnosed GD, antithyroid drugs for less than 3 months. TCR sequences were obtained from RNA taken from PBMCs. This CDR3 is 13 amino acids long. The germline V and J ends were trimmed by 1 base and 8 bases, with 11 bases remaining between them. Per germline, CDR1 LGHDT and CDR2 YNNKEL (reference sequence). The data were also submitted as part of a second study, on T cells in Graves' hyperthyroidism and ophthalmopathy. From that study: Through a model of 13 V-J features, ophthalmopathy was separated from stable hyperthyroidism.

The rearrangement links TRBV3-1 to TRBJ1-1; the D gene is possibly TRBD1 (6 bases). This sequence was found in a middle-aged man with Graves disease. The sequenced sample was peripheral blood mononuclear cells (PBMCs), obtained at new diagnosis, from a patient treated with antithyroid drugs. The CDR3 DNA sequence: TGTGCCAGCAGCCAAGGACAGGAGCTGGAAGCTTTCTTT. It encodes CASSQGQELEAFF. The full variable domain, in which reference TRBV3-1 and TRBJ1-1 provide the parts outside the CDR3, is DTAVSQTPKYLVTQMGNDKSIKCEQNLGHDTMYWYKQDSKKFLKIMFSYNNKELIINETVPNRFSPKSPDKAHLNLHINSLELGDSAVYFCASSQGQELEAFFGQGTRLTVV.